This passage covers 21 T cell receptor beta chains from one sample sequenced in a study of CD4+ T cells in melanoma. Generated by immunoSEQ multiplex PCR, the TCRdb table keeps only in-frame clones and is missing some. The repertoire includes 9,500 to 13,000 clones, roughly 65% of them detected once, and approximately 11% sits in the top ten. Sequenced sample: cells from a culture (not recorded whether cultured in vitro). These receptors all come from a human donor with melanoma.

The chain couples TRBV6-5 to TRBJ1-1; TRBD1 might be the D (6 bases). Germline lookup yields CDR1 MNHEY and CDR2 SVGAGI. The CDR3 is made up of 13 amino acids. V lost 6 bases and J 3 bases, leaving 11 bases between the germline ends. CDR3 DNA sequence: TGTGCCAGCAGGTGGGAGGGGGACACTGAAGCTTTCTTT. Its translation: CASRWEGDTEAFF.

The chain recombines TRBV5-1 with TRBJ2-3, with 8 bases that match TRBD1. The V segment lost 0 bases and the J segment 2 bases; nucleotides outside the gene matches: 5. CDR1 and CDR2 (germline): SGHRS, YFSETQ. CDR3 length: 16 amino acids. CDR3 sequence: CASSLGQGTNTDTQYF. The CDR3 coding sequence is TGCGCCAGCAGCTTGGGACAGGGGACGAACACAGATACGCAGTATTTT. Looking up the rest from reference TRBV5-1 and TRBJ2-3 gives the full variable domain: KAGVTQTPRYLIKTRGQQVTLSCSPISGHRSVSWYQQTPGQGLQFLFEYFSETQRNKGNFPGRFSGRQFSNSRSEMNVSTLELGDSALYLCASSLGQGTNTDTQYFGPGTRLTVL.

This clone was observed a handful of times. The V gene is TRBV29-1, the J gene TRBJ2-7, with D unresolved. CDR1 is SQVTM, CDR2 ANQGSEA, per germline. The CDR3 sequence is 11 residues long. Trimming took 3 bases from V and 7 from J, leaving 10 bases between them. For the CDR3, the DNA is TGCAGCGTTGACAGGTTGGGAGAGCAGTACTTC. Its translation: CSVDRLGEQYF.

This clone was detected only a few times. This sequence joins TRBV5-4 and TRBJ1-2; 11 bases match TRBD1. The trim removed 4 bases at V and 7 bases at J, leaving 9 bases unmatched. Germline assignment: CDR1 SGHNT and CDR2 YYREEE (reference sequence). This CDR3 contains 15 residues. The CDR3 loop reads CASSGSRGQGAGYTF. The CDR3 nucleotides read TGTGCCAGCAGCGGAAGTCGCGGACAGGGGGCTGGCTACACCTTC.

The DNA for the CDR3 is TGCGCCAGCAGCCAAGATACTTGGGTTGGAAGGTTTAATGAAAAACTGTTTTTT. Encoded protein: CASSQDTWVGRFNEKLFF. This chain joins TRBV4-1 and TRBJ1-4; D is ambiguous. V was pared by 0 bases and J by 4 bases, with 18 bases between. There are 18 residues in the CDR3. Germline loops: CDR1 MGHRA, CDR2 YSYEKL.

The chain couples TRBV5-1 to TRBJ2-1, with D perhaps assigned TRBD1 or TRBD2 (7 bases each). V was trimmed by 1 base and J by 4 bases, leaving 15 bases between them. CDR3 length: 16 amino acids. Germline CDR1 and CDR2: SGHRS and YFSETQ. CDR3 residues: CASSLNQGGIYNEQFF. The CDR3 bases are TGCGCCAGCAGCTTGAACCAGGGGGGGATTTACAATGAGCAGTTCTTC.

V usage is TRBV4-1 and J usage is TRBJ1-2, with unresolved D. The CDR3 has 14 amino acids. V lost 4 bases, J lost 0 bases, and 9 bases lay in between. Per the germline V gene, CDR1 is MGHRA and CDR2 is YSYEKL. The CDR3 protein is CASSLRETNYGYTF. In DNA, the CDR3 is TGCGCCAGCAGCCTTAGGGAAACTAACTATGGCTACACCTTC.

This chain uses TRBV6-5 with TRBJ1-2; 7 bases are shared with TRBD1. The length of the CDR3 is 11 residues. CDR1 is MNHEY and CDR2 is SVGAGI in the germline V gene. The V segment lost 6 bases and the J segment 7 bases; nucleotides outside the gene matches: 2. The CDR3 region is CASRRQGGYTF. The CDR3 nucleotides are TGTGCCAGCAGACGACAGGGTGGCTACACCTTC.

The V call is TRBV7-9, the J call TRBJ1-6; 9 positions agree with TRBD1. The CDR3 covers 16 residues. Germline CDR1 SEHNR, CDR2 FQNEAQ (reference sequence). J lost 4 bases, V lost 5 bases, and 6 bases had no gene match. The CDR3 nucleotides are TGTGCCAGCAGCATGGGACAGGGCTTTTATAATTCACCCCTCCACTTT. Its protein product is CASSMGQGFYNSPLHF.

V usage is TRBV7-2 and J usage is TRBJ2-5, with 7 bases lining up with TRBD2. In germline, CDR1 is SGHTA, CDR2 FQGNSA. The CDR3 is 15 residues long. With V trimmed by 3 bases and J by 5 bases, 9 bases remained unmatched. The CDR3 DNA reads TGTGCCAGCAGCTTCAAGACCCACGGGAGGGAGACCCAGTACTTC. Translating it yields CASSFKTHGRETQYF.

This sequence joins TRBV7-9 and TRBJ1-6; no clear D gene. The germline gives CDR1 SEHNR, CDR2 FQNEAQ (reference sequence). The CDR3 is 15 amino acids. Deletions cut 5 bases from V and 0 bases from J, with 8 bases between. The CDR3 DNA reads TGTGCCAGCAGCCCAAGAAGCTCCTATAATTCACCCCTCCACTTT. It is translated as CASSPRSSYNSPLHF.

This clone was counted a few times. The V call is TRBV18, the J call TRBJ1-6, with 9 positions matching TRBD1. The germline V gene encodes CDR1 KGHSH and CDR2 LQKENI. V lost 3 bases to trimming and J lost 9 bases; unmatched junction nucleotides: 6. The CDR3 is made up of 15 amino acids. CDR3 sequence (DNA): TGTGCCAGCTCACCGATACAGGGGGCTTTTTCACCCCTCCACTTT. Protein sequence: CASSPIQGAFSPLHF.

The CDR3 here is CASSVREARIAFF. For the CDR3, the DNA is TGCGCCAGCAGCGTCCGGGAGGCACGTATCGCTTTCTTT. The rearrangement links TRBV5-1 to TRBJ1-1; D gene ambiguous. Germline V CDR1 and CDR2: SGHRS, YFSETQ. V gave up 4 bases and J gave up 11 bases, with 18 bases separating them. CDR3 length: 13 amino acids.

CDR3 in DNA: TGTGCCAGCAGTGACAGAGAAATGGGAGCTTTCTTT. The encoded protein is CASSDREMGAFF. The chain has TRBV6-5 and TRBJ1-1; D might be TRBD1 (5 bases). Trimming cost V 5 bases and J 10 bases, with 14 bases left between them. From germline, CDR1 is MNHEY and CDR2 SVGAGI. The length of the CDR3 is 12 residues.

V and J are TRBV5-1 and TRBJ2-2; D could derive from TRBD1 or TRBD2 (6 bases each). This CDR3 region has 15 residues. Trimming removed 2 bases at V and 4 bases at J, with 12 bases between. Germline V CDR1 and CDR2: SGHRS, YFSETQ. In DNA, the CDR3 is TGCGCCAGCAGCTTTTCGGGGGCCGCCACCGGGGAGCTGTTTTTT. Translating gives CASSFSGAATGELFF.

The chain uses TRBV7-8 and TRBJ1-1; 10 bases fit TRBD1. This CDR3 contains 15 residues. V trimming: 3 bases; J trimming: 7 bases; junction bases outside the gene matches: 8. Germline assignment: CDR1 SGHVS and CDR2 FQNEAQ. The CDR3 bases are TGTGCCAGCAGCTTTTCCGACAGGGGGCCCGTTGAAGCTTTCTTT. It yields the protein CASSFSDRGPVEAFF.

The V call is TRBV6-1, the J call TRBJ2-7, with unresolved D. Germline CDR1 and CDR2: MNHNS and SASEGT. Trimming took 0 bases from V and 1 from J, leaving 13 bases between them. The CDR3 consists of 16 residues. CDR3 in DNA: TGTGCCAGCAGTGAAGCGCTTTCGGGCGGATCCTACGAGCAGTACTTC. Protein: CASSEALSGGSYEQYF.

In its sample, this clone was seen a few times. V gene TRBV4-1 combines with J gene TRBJ1-4; 10 nucleotides match TRBD1. Germline CDR1 and CDR2: MGHRA and YSYEKL. J gave up 7 bases and V 2 bases, and 4 bases lay outside the gene matches. The CDR3 contains 15 residues. The CDR3 is CASSQWTGGSEKLFF. The CDR3 nucleotides are TGCGCCAGCAGCCAATGGACAGGGGGAAGTGAAAAACTGTTTTTT.

This clone was seen only a few times. This sequence joins TRBV6-5 and TRBJ1-6; a weak D match, TRBD1 (5 bases). The germline V gene encodes CDR1 MNHEY and CDR2 SVGAGI. V was trimmed by 6 bases and J by 10 bases, leaving 13 bases between them. The CDR3 consists of 13 residues. CDR3 in DNA: TGTGCCAGCAGGTCAGGGCGTGAATCACCCCTCCACTTT. This encodes CASRSGRESPLHF.

The J gene is TRBJ1-2, the V gene TRBV5-1; D not certain. Germline lookup yields CDR1 SGHRS and CDR2 YFSETQ. CDR3 size: 13 residues. The germline V and J ends were trimmed by 2 bases and 9 bases, with 14 bases remaining between them. Written as DNA, the CDR3 is TGCGCCAGCAGCTTAAGCGGACTATCGCGCTACACCTTC. Amino acid sequence: CASSLSGLSRYTF.

The table lists this clone with a count of one. This chain links TRBV5-5 with TRBJ2-1; D is possibly TRBD1 (6 bases). Germline lookup yields CDR1 SGHKS and CDR2 YYEKEE (reference sequence). Trimming removed 0 bases at V and 7 bases at J, with 14 bases between. The CDR3 extends over 15 amino acids. The chain's CDR3 is CASSLGQGNGNEQFF. DNA for the CDR3: TGTGCCAGCAGCTTGGGGCAGGGGAATGGAAATGAGCAGTTCTTC. The variable domain in full, with the rest retrieved from reference TRBV5-5 and TRBJ2-1, is DAGVTQSPTHLIKTRGQQVTLRCSPISGHKSVSWYQQVLGQGPQFIFQYYEKEERGRGNFPDRFSARQFPNYSSELNVNALLLGDSALYLCASSLGQGNGNEQFFGPGTRLTVL.